This is a list of T cell receptor beta chains from one sample in a study of blood T cell repertoires in COVID-19. TCRdb keeps only in-frame clones here, not all; method: immunoSEQ multiplex PCR. The table records about 160,000 clones, about 88% of them present only once. The sequenced sample consisted of peripheral blood. The source of these receptors is a man aged 55 to 70 with COVID-19, enrolled during active disease. The CDR3 runs from the conserved cysteine through the conserved F or W. Each record gives: D gene, clone size, J gene, V gene, CDR3 DNA, CDR3 protein. D genes are given only for firm matches. Size tells how often a clone was seen (once, few, many) or the class of an expanded clone, and some rows leave it out.

d_call: TRBD1; clone_size: -; j_call: TRBJ1-2; v_call: TRBV28; cdr3_nt: TGTGCCAGCAGCCTTCTAGGGACAGGGGATGGCTACACCTTC; cdr3_aa: CASSLLGTGDGYTF
d_call: -; clone_size: -; j_call: TRBJ2-3; v_call: TRBV12-3/TRBV12-4; cdr3_nt: TGTGCCAGCAGTTATCGGGAGACTGGTACGCAGTATTTT; cdr3_aa: CASSYRETGTQYF
d_call: -; clone_size: -; j_call: TRBJ1-4; v_call: TRBV6-5; cdr3_nt: TGTGCCAGCACGGGGGTTTATGAAAAACTGTTTTTT; cdr3_aa: CASTGVYEKLFF
d_call: TRBD1; clone_size: -; j_call: TRBJ1-4; v_call: TRBV12-3/TRBV12-4; cdr3_nt: TGTGCCAGCAGTTTACAGGGGGGCAAACTGTTTTTT; cdr3_aa: CASSLQGGKLFF
d_call: -; clone_size: -; j_call: TRBJ1-1; v_call: TRBV19; cdr3_nt: TGTGCCAGCCACCTTCTCCCAGGGCGATCCACTGAAGCTTTCTTT; cdr3_aa: CASHLLPGRSTEAFF
d_call: -; clone_size: once; j_call: TRBJ2-2; v_call: TRBV19; cdr3_nt: TGTGCCAGTAGTATCGGAGGGGTCGGGGAGCTGTTTTTT; cdr3_aa: CASSIGGVGELFF
d_call: -; clone_size: -; j_call: TRBJ2-7; v_call: TRBV4-2; cdr3_nt: TGTGCCAGCAGCCAAGGGTGGGGTGCAGGGGCGGTGACCTACGAGCAGTACTTC; cdr3_aa: CASSQGWGAGAVTYEQYF
d_call: TRBD1; clone_size: -; j_call: TRBJ2-7; v_call: TRBV28; cdr3_nt: TGTGCCAGCAGTTCCACTAACAGGGGCTCCTACGAGCAGTACTTC; cdr3_aa: CASSSTNRGSYEQYF
d_call: -; clone_size: -; j_call: TRBJ2-5; v_call: TRBV5-4; cdr3_nt: TGTGCCAGCAGCTTGAGAACTAGTCCGCAAAAAGAGACCCAGTACTTC; cdr3_aa: CASSLRTSPQKETQYF
d_call: -; clone_size: -; j_call: TRBJ2-6; v_call: TRBV11-3; cdr3_nt: TGTGCCAGCAGTCCAGGGGCGAGTGGGGCCAACGTCCTGACTTTC; cdr3_aa: CASSPGASGANVLTF
d_call: TRBD1; clone_size: -; j_call: TRBJ1-1; v_call: TRBV9; cdr3_nt: TGTGCCAGCAGCGCTACCACAGGGGTGACTGAAGCTTTCTTT; cdr3_aa: CASSATTGVTEAFF
d_call: -; clone_size: -; j_call: TRBJ1-5; v_call: TRBV24-1; cdr3_nt: TGTGCCACCAGTGACGCCGGGACATCTAGCAATCAGCCCCAGCATTTT; cdr3_aa: CATSDAGTSSNQPQHF
d_call: -; clone_size: once; j_call: TRBJ1-1; v_call: TRBV5-1; cdr3_nt: TGCGCCAGCAGCGCGCGGGGCAGCTCGAACACTGAAGCTTTCTTT; cdr3_aa: CASSARGSSNTEAFF
d_call: TRBD2; clone_size: -; j_call: TRBJ2-3; v_call: TRBV15; cdr3_nt: TGTGCCACCAGCAGAGGGGGGGGACGCACAGATACGCAGTATTTT; cdr3_aa: CATSRGGGRTDTQYF
d_call: TRBD1; clone_size: -; j_call: TRBJ2-5; v_call: TRBV6-1; cdr3_nt: TGTGCCAGCAGTGAATCAAGCCAGGGGGCCTATGAGACCCAGTACTTC; cdr3_aa: CASSESSQGAYETQYF
d_call: -; clone_size: -; j_call: TRBJ2-2; v_call: TRBV5-1; cdr3_nt: TGCGCCAGCAGCTCCCGGGACACAGACACCACCGGGGAGCTGTTTTTT; cdr3_aa: CASSSRDTDTTGELFF
d_call: -; clone_size: -; j_call: TRBJ1-1; v_call: TRBV6-2/TRBV6-3; cdr3_nt: TGTGCCAGCAGTCCCCGACCTCAGGGTTCGTTTAACACTGAAGCTTTCTTT; cdr3_aa: CASSPRPQGSFNTEAFF
d_call: -; clone_size: -; j_call: TRBJ1-3; v_call: TRBV2; cdr3_nt: TGTGCCAGCGGAGACAGAACACCAGACTCTGGAAACACCATATATTTT; cdr3_aa: CASGDRTPDSGNTIYF
d_call: TRBD1; clone_size: -; j_call: TRBJ2-5; v_call: TRBV5-1; cdr3_nt: TGCGCCAGCAGCTTGGGGGACAGGGGGCAAGAGACCCAGTACTTC; cdr3_aa: CASSLGDRGQETQYF
d_call: -; clone_size: -; j_call: TRBJ1-1; v_call: TRBV11-1; cdr3_nt: TGTGCCAGCAGCTTTGGGGAGACTGAAGCTTTCTTT; cdr3_aa: CASSFGETEAFF
d_call: TRBD1; clone_size: -; j_call: TRBJ1-2; v_call: TRBV9; cdr3_nt: TGTGCCAGCAGCCGACAGGGCGATGATGGGCTTGCGTATGGCTACACCTTC; cdr3_aa: CASSRQGDDGLAYGYTF
d_call: -; clone_size: -; j_call: TRBJ2-6; v_call: TRBV5-6; cdr3_nt: TGTGCCAGCAGCTTCCTTGGGGAGAGGGCTGGGGCCAACGTCCTGACTTTC; cdr3_aa: CASSFLGERAGANVLTF
d_call: TRBD2; clone_size: -; j_call: TRBJ2-7; v_call: TRBV7-2; cdr3_nt: TGTGCCAGCAGCACCGGGGGCGGGGGGGCCCACGAGCAGTACTTC; cdr3_aa: CASSTGGGGAHEQYF
d_call: -; clone_size: -; j_call: TRBJ2-2; v_call: TRBV6-5; cdr3_nt: TGTGCCAGCAGCAGGGACCGGGGGTTTTCCGGGGAGCTGTTTTTT; cdr3_aa: CASSRDRGFSGELFF
d_call: TRBD1; clone_size: -; j_call: TRBJ1-5; v_call: TRBV19; cdr3_nt: TGTGCCAGTAGAAAAGGGACAGAAGTGAGCAATCAGCCCCAGCATTTT; cdr3_aa: CASRKGTEVSNQPQHF
d_call: TRBD2; clone_size: -; j_call: TRBJ2-1; v_call: TRBV4-2; cdr3_nt: TGTGCCAGCAGCCATGGACAACTGCGGGGGAATAGGAATGAGCAGTTCTTC; cdr3_aa: CASSHGQLRGNRNEQFF
d_call: -; clone_size: few; j_call: TRBJ1-1; v_call: TRBV11-2; cdr3_nt: TGTGCCAGCAGCCTACAGCTGAACACTGAAGCTTTCTTT; cdr3_aa: CASSLQLNTEAFF
d_call: -; clone_size: -; j_call: TRBJ2-7; v_call: TRBV6-2/TRBV6-3; cdr3_nt: TGTGCCAGCAGTCCCAGGACAGTCTCCTACGAGCAGTACTTC; cdr3_aa: CASSPRTVSYEQYF
d_call: TRBD1; clone_size: -; j_call: TRBJ1-1; v_call: TRBV7-2; cdr3_nt: TGTGCCAGCAGTCAGGGGGCGCCGAATGAAGCTTTCTTT; cdr3_aa: CASSQGAPNEAFF
d_call: TRBD2; clone_size: -; j_call: TRBJ2-6; v_call: TRBV7-3; cdr3_nt: TGTGCCAGCAGCACGGGACTAGCGGGAGCCGGGGCCAACGTCCTGACTTTC; cdr3_aa: CASSTGLAGAGANVLTF
d_call: TRBD2; clone_size: -; j_call: TRBJ2-1; v_call: TRBV19; cdr3_nt: TGTGCCAGTAGGGAGGGGACTAGCGGGAGCGATGAGCAGTTCTTC; cdr3_aa: CASREGTSGSDEQFF
d_call: -; clone_size: -; j_call: TRBJ1-2; v_call: TRBV9; cdr3_nt: TGTGCCAGCAGCGTAGGAGGTTTCGGCTACACCTTC; cdr3_aa: CASSVGGFGYTF
d_call: TRBD1; clone_size: once; j_call: TRBJ1-5; v_call: TRBV5-6; cdr3_nt: TGTGCCAGCAGCTTGGCCTGGACAGGGGAGGTTGGAAATCAGCCCCAGCATTTT; cdr3_aa: CASSLAWTGEVGNQPQHF
d_call: -; clone_size: -; j_call: TRBJ2-5; v_call: TRBV18; cdr3_nt: TGTGCCAGCTCACCTGTCCTAGGGGCGGAAGAGACCCAGTACTTC; cdr3_aa: CASSPVLGAEETQYF
d_call: -; clone_size: -; j_call: TRBJ1-3; v_call: TRBV7-9; cdr3_nt: TGTGCCAGCAGCCGCCAGGGAAACACCATATATTTT; cdr3_aa: CASSRQGNTIYF
d_call: TRBD2; clone_size: -; j_call: TRBJ2-3; v_call: TRBV6-2/TRBV6-3; cdr3_nt: TGTGCCAGCAGTTATCTTGGTTTGACTAGCGGGGAGACAGATACGCAGTATTTT; cdr3_aa: CASSYLGLTSGETDTQYF
d_call: TRBD2; clone_size: -; j_call: TRBJ2-5; v_call: TRBV19; cdr3_nt: TGTGCCAGTAGTGGAGCGGGAAAAGGAAAAGAGACCCAGTACTTC; cdr3_aa: CASSGAGKGKETQYF
d_call: -; clone_size: -; j_call: TRBJ1-6; v_call: TRBV7-9; cdr3_nt: TGTGCCAGCAGCGGGACCAGCGGGGGCCCTAGCTCCTATAATTCACCCCTCCACTTT; cdr3_aa: CASSGTSGGPSSYNSPLHF
d_call: -; clone_size: -; j_call: TRBJ2-1; v_call: TRBV3-1/TRBV3-2; cdr3_nt: TGTGCCAGCAGCCAAGATATCTCGAGCTCCTACAATGAGCAGTTCTTC; cdr3_aa: CASSQDISSSYNEQFF
d_call: TRBD2; clone_size: few; j_call: TRBJ2-7; v_call: TRBV19; cdr3_nt: TGTGCCAGTAGTACCGGGGGACTAGCGGGAGACTCCTACGAGCAGTACTTC; cdr3_aa: CASSTGGLAGDSYEQYF
d_call: TRBD1; clone_size: -; j_call: TRBJ1-5; v_call: TRBV2; cdr3_nt: TGTGCCAGCAGGCCCGACAGGGTCAATCAGCCCCAGCATTTT; cdr3_aa: CASRPDRVNQPQHF
d_call: -; clone_size: -; j_call: TRBJ1-1; v_call: TRBV5-4; cdr3_nt: TGTGCCAGCAGCTTGTTACGGCGGGACACTGAAGCTTTCTTT; cdr3_aa: CASSLLRRDTEAFF
d_call: -; clone_size: -; j_call: TRBJ1-1; v_call: TRBV7-3; cdr3_nt: TGTGCCAGCAGCTCGGACAGGAACACTGAAGCTTTCTTT; cdr3_aa: CASSSDRNTEAFF
d_call: TRBD1; clone_size: -; j_call: TRBJ2-2; v_call: TRBV5-5; cdr3_nt: TGTGCCAGCAGCACAAGACAGGGGAACCCCGGGGAGCTGTTTTTT; cdr3_aa: CASSTRQGNPGELFF
d_call: TRBD2; clone_size: -; j_call: TRBJ2-1; v_call: TRBV3-1/TRBV3-2; cdr3_nt: TGTGCCAGCAGCCAAGGGACTAGCGGCTCTGGCGGTGAGCAGTTCTTC; cdr3_aa: CASSQGTSGSGGEQFF
d_call: TRBD2; clone_size: -; j_call: TRBJ2-2; v_call: TRBV6-5; cdr3_nt: TGTGCCAGCAGCCCAATGGGGGGGGCCGGGGAGCTGTTTTTT; cdr3_aa: CASSPMGGAGELFF
d_call: -; clone_size: -; j_call: TRBJ1-5; v_call: TRBV7-2; cdr3_nt: TGTGCCAGCAGCTTATCTGTTTGGGGGGATAGCAATCAGCCCCAGCATTTT; cdr3_aa: CASSLSVWGDSNQPQHF
d_call: TRBD2; clone_size: -; j_call: TRBJ2-1; v_call: TRBV19; cdr3_nt: TGTGCCAGTAGTATGTTAGGCGGGGGGGCCTATGAGCAGTTCTTC; cdr3_aa: CASSMLGGGAYEQFF
d_call: -; clone_size: -; j_call: TRBJ2-3; v_call: TRBV24-1; cdr3_nt: TGTGCCACGAGTCGGACCCTAGGGGGAGATACGCAGTATTTT; cdr3_aa: CATSRTLGGDTQYF
d_call: -; clone_size: -; j_call: TRBJ2-3; v_call: TRBV5-1; cdr3_nt: TGCGCCAGCAGCTTGGCTCCGGGGGGCAGTGGCACAGATACGCAGTATTTT; cdr3_aa: CASSLAPGGSGTDTQYF
d_call: -; clone_size: -; j_call: TRBJ1-5; v_call: TRBV6-5; cdr3_nt: TGTGCCAGACCGACAGCGTTCAATCAGCCCCAGCATTTT; cdr3_aa: CARPTAFNQPQHF
d_call: -; clone_size: -; j_call: TRBJ1-4; v_call: TRBV6-1; cdr3_nt: TGTGCCAGCAGTGAAGCGCTTCGGGGGGCGGAAAAACTGTTTTTT; cdr3_aa: CASSEALRGAEKLFF